The source of this T cell receptor (beta chain) is a study of blood T cell repertoires in COVID-19. Study in general: Sources were T cells, B-cell-depleted T cells, or PBMCs; the material itself was cDNA or gDNA.

The method was immunoSEQ multiplex PCR; TCRdb's version includes in-frame clones alone and lacks a portion of them. The table includes roughly 88,000 clones, roughly 72% detected once. The sample holds a few counts of this clone. The sequenced material came from peripheral blood. The sequence was obtained from a woman aged 55-69 years in a cohort sampled during active or convalescent COVID-19.

This chain's CDR3 is CASSQDRQGAYEQYF. The CDR3 DNA reads as TGCGCCAGCAGCCAAGACCGGCAGGGGGCCTACGAGCAGTACTTC. The chain couples TRBV4-1 to TRBJ2-7; 7 nucleotides line up with TRBD1. V was pared by 0 bases and J by 2 bases, with 4 bases of the junction left unmatched. Germline CDR1 and CDR2: MGHRA and YSYEKL. The CDR3 sequence is 15 residues long.